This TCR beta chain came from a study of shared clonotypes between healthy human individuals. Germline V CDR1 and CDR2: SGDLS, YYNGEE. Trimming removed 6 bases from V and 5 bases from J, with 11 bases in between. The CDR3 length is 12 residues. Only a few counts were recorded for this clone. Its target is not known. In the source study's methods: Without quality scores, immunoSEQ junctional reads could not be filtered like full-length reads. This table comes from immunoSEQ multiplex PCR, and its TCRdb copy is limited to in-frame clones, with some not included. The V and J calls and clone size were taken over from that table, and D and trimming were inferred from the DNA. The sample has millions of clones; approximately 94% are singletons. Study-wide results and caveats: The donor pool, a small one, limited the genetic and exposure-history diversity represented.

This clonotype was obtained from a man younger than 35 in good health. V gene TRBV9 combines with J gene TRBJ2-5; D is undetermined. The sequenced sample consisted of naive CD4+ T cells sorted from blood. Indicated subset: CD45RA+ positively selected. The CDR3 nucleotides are TGTGCCAGCACCAACGGATGGGAGACCCAGTACTTC. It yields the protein CASTNGWETQYF.